This T cell receptor (beta chain) was captured in a study of blood T cells in healthy people across ages. This clonotype was observed a handful of times. Next came a second PCR, run for about 6 to 12 cycles, which used a sample-barcoded 5' primer along with a J-beta primer mix. TCRdb itself ran the 5' RACE reads through MiXCR, one entry per CDR3 protein. The table includes some 560,000 distinct CDR3 sequences, around 27% detected once. This sample was also put to use in a study of T cells of mothers and their children. From that study: It was related mother-child pairs that showed slightly higher overlap than unrelated pairs, without reaching significance.

The sequencing input was blood. The receptor comes from a boy aged 2 to 10 in good health.

DNA for the CDR3: TGCAGTGCCAACCTACTAGCGGGAGAAGAGACCCAGTACTTC. It specifies CSANLLAGEETQYF. The chain employs TRBV20-1 and TRBJ2-5; 11 bases agree with TRBD2. Germline V gene lookup returns CDR1 DFQATT and CDR2 SNEGSKA (reference sequence). The CDR3 is made up of 14 amino acids. Germline trimming cut 6 bases from V and 3 bases from J; bases unmatched to any gene: 6.